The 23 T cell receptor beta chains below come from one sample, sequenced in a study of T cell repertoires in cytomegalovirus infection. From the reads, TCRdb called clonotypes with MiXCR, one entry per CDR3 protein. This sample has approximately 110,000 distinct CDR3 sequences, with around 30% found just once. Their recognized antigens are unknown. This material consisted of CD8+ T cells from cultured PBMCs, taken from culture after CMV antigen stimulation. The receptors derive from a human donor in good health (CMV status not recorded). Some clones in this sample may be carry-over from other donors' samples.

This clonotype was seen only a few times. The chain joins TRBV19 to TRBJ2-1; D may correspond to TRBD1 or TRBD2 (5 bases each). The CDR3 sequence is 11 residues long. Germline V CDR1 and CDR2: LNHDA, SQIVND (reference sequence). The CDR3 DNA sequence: TGTGCGGCTGGGGGCTACAATGAGCAGTTCTTC. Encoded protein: CAAGGYNEQFF.

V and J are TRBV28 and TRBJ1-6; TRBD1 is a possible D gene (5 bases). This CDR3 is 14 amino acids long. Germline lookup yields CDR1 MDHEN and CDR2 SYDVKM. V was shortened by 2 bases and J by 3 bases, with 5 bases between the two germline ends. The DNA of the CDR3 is TGTGCCAGCAGTTTACAGGGCTATAATTCACCCCTCCACTTT. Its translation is CASSLQGYNSPLHF.

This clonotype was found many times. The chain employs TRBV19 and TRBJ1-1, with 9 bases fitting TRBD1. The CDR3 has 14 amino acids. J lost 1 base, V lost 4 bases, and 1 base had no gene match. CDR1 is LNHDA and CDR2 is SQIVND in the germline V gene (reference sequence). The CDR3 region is CASSTDRGNTEAFF. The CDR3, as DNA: TGTGCCAGTAGTACGGACAGGGGGAACACTGAAGCTTTCTTT.

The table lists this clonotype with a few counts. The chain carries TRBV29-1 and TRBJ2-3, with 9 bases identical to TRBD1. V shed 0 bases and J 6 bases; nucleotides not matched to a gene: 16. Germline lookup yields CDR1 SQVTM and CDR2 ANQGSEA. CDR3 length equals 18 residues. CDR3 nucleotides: TGCAGCGTTGAAGATAGGGTCCGGGACAGGGACTTCGAGGATACGCAGTATTTT. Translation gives CSVEDRVRDRDFEDTQYF.

CDR3 loop: CASSEGRIFF. The CDR3 DNA sequence: TGTGCCAGCAGTGAGGGGAGGATCTTTTTT. The rearrangement uses TRBV2 and TRBJ1-4; D unclear. V was clipped by 3 bases and J by 17 bases, with 10 bases between them. Germline values: CDR1 SNHLY, CDR2 FYNNEI. The CDR3 consists of 10 residues.

The CDR3 is CSASNTPGGNTIYF. DNA of the CDR3: TGCAGTGCTTCGAACACTCCCGGGGGAAACACCATATATTTT. The chain uses TRBV20-1 and TRBJ1-3; D unresolved. Germline V lookup: CDR1 DFQATT, CDR2 SNEGSKA (reference sequence). The CDR3 loop spans 14 amino acids. V gave up 5 bases and J gave up 4 bases, with 15 bases separating them.

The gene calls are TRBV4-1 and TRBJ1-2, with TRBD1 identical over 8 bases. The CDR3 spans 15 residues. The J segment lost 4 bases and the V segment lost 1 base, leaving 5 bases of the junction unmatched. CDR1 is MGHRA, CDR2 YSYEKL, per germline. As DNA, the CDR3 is TGCGCCAGCAGCCAAGGACAGGGGTCTCCCTATGGCTACACCTTC. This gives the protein CASSQGQGSPYGYTF.

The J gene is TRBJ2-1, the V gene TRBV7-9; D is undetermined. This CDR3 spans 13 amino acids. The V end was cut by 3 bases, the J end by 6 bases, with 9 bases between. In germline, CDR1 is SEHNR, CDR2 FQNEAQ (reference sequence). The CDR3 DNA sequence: TGTGCCAGCAGCTTGGTTGGCTTCAATGAGCAGTTCTTC. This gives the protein CASSLVGFNEQFF.

This chain's CDR3 is CASNHQPQHF. For the CDR3, the DNA is TGTGCCAGTAATCATCAGCCCCAGCATTTT. The chain links TRBV19 to TRBJ1-5, with D hard to call. V was clipped by 7 bases and J by 5 bases, with 3 bases between them. Germline lookup yields CDR1 LNHDA and CDR2 SQIVND (reference sequence). The CDR3 contains 10 residues.

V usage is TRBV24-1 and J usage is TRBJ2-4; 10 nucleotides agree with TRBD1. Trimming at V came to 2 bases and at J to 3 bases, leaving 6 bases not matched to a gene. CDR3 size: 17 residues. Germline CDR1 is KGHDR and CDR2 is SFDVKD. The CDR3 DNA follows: TGTGCCACCAGTGATTCTCGGACAGGGGGAGGCAAAAACATTCAGTACTTC. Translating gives CATSDSRTGGGKNIQYF.

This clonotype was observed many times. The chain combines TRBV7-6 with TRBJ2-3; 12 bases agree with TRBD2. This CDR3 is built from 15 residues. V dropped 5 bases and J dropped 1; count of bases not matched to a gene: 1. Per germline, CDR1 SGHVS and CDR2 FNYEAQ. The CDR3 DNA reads TGTGCCAGCAGCCCTAGCGGGGGGGGCACAGATACGCAGTATTTT. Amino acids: CASSPSGGGTDTQYF.

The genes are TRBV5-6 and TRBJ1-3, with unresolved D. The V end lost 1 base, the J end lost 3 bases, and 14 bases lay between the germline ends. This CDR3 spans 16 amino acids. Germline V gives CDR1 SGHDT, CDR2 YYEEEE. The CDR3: CASSLLDYLFGNTIYF. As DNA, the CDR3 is TGTGCCAGCAGCTTGCTGGACTACCTCTTTGGAAACACCATATATTTT.

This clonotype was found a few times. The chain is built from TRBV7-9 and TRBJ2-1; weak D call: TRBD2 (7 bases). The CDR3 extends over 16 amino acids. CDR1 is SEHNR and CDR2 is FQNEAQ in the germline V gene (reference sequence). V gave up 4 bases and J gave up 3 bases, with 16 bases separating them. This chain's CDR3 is CASSSGRGAHYNEQFF. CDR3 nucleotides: TGTGCCAGCAGCTCAGGGAGGGGGGCCCACTACAATGAGCAGTTCTTC.

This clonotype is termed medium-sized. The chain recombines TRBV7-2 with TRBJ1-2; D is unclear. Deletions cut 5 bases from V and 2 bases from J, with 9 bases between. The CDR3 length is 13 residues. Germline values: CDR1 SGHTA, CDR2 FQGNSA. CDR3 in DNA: TGTGCCAGCAGCCGAGGACCGAACTATGGCTACACCTTC. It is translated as CASSRGPNYGYTF.

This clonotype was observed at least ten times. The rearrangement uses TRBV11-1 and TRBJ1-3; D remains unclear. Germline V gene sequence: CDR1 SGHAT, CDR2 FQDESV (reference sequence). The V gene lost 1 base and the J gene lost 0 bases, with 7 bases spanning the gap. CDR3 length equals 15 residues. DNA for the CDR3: TGTGCCAGCAGCTTAGAAGGGAACTCTGGAAACACCATATATTTT. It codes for CASSLEGNSGNTIYF.

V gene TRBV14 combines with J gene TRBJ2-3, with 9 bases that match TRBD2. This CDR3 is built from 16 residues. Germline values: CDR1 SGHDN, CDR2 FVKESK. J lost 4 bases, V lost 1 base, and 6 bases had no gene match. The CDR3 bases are TGTGCCAGCAGCCAAGCTGCTAGCGGGGCCGCAGATACGCAGTATTTT. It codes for CASSQAASGAADTQYF.

CDR3 DNA: TGTGCCAGCTCCGAGGGGGGCAGCACAGATACGCAGTATTTT. This sequence encodes CASSEGGSTDTQYF. The chain uses TRBV12-3 or TRBV12-4 and TRBJ2-3; D is possibly TRBD1 or TRBD2 (6 bases each). The CDR3 runs 14 residues. Trimming shortened V by 8 bases and J by 0 bases, and 12 bases separated the two germline ends.

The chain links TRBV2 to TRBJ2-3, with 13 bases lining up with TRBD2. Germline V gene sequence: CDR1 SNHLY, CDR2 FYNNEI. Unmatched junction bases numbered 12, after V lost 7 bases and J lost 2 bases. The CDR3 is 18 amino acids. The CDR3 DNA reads TGTGCCAGCAATCTGACTAGCGGGGGGATATCTATCACAGATACGCAGTATTTT. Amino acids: CASNLTSGGISITDTQYF.

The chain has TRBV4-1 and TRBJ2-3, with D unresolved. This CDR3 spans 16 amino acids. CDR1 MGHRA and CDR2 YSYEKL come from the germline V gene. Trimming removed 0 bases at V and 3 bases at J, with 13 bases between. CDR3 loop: CASSQDTQKWTDTQYF. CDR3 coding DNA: TGCGCCAGCAGCCAAGATACCCAAAAGTGGACAGATACGCAGTATTTT.

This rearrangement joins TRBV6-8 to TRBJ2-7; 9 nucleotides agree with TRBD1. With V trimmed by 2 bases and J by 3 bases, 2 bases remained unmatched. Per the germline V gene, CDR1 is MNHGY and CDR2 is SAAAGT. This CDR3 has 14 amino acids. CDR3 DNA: TGTGCCAGCAGTTACGAGACAGGGGGCTACGAGCAGTACTTC. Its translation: CASSYETGGYEQYF.

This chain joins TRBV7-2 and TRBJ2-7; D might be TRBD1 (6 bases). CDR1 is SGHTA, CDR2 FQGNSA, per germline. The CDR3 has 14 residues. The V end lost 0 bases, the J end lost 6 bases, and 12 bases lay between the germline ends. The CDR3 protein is CASSLAGAGVEQYF. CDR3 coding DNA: TGTGCCAGCAGCTTAGCGGGGGCAGGGGTCGAGCAGTACTTC.

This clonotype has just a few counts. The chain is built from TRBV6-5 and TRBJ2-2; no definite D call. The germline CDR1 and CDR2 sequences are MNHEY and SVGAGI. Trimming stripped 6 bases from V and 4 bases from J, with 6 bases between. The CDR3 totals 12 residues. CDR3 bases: TGTGCCAGCAGGACCGTCACCGGGGAGCTGTTTTTT. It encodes CASRTVTGELFF.

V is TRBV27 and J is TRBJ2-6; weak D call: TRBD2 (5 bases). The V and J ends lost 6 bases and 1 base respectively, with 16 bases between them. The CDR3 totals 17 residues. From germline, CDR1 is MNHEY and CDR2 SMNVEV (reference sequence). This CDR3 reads CASSLALPPSGANVLTF. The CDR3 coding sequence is TGTGCCAGCAGCCTAGCCCTTCCGCCTTCTGGGGCCAACGTCCTGACTTTC.